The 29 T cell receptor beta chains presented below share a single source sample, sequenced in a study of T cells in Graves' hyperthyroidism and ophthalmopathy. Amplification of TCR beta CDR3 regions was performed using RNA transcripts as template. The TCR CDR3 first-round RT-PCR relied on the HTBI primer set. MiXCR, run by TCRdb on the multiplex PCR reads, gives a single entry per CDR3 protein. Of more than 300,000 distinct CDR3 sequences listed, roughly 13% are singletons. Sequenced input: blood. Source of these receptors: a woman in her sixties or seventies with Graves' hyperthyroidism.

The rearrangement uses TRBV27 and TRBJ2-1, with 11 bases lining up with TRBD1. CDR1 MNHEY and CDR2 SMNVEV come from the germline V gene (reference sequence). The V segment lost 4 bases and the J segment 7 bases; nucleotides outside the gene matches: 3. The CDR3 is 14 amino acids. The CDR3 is CASSSGQGVNEQFF. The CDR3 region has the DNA TGTGCCAGCAGTTCGGGACAGGGGGTTAATGAGCAGTTCTTC.

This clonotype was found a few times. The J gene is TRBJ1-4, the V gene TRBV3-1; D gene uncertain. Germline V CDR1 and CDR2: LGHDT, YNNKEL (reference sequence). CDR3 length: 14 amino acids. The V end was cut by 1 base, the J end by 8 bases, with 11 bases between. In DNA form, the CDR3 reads TGTGCCAGCAGCCAAGTTACCTCCGGGGAAAAACTGTTTTTT. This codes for CASSQVTSGEKLFF.

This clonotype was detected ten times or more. Written as DNA, the CDR3 is TGTGCCAGCAGCCAATACAGGGGGGCTCCTGGGGCCAACGTCCTGACTTTC. The encoded protein is CASSQYRGAPGANVLTF. V and J are TRBV3-1 and TRBJ2-6; 8 bases match TRBD1. V shed 2 bases, J shed 2 bases, and the junction held 5 bases outside the gene matches. The germline V gene has CDR1 LGHDT and CDR2 YNNKEL (reference sequence). The CDR3 is 17 residues long.

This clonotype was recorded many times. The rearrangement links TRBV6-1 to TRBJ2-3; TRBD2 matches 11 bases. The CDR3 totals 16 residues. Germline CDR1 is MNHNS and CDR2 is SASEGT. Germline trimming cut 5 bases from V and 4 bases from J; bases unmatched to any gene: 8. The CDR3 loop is CASSSQTSGNPDTQYF. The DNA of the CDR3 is TGTGCCAGCAGTTCTCAGACTAGCGGGAACCCAGATACGCAGTATTTT.

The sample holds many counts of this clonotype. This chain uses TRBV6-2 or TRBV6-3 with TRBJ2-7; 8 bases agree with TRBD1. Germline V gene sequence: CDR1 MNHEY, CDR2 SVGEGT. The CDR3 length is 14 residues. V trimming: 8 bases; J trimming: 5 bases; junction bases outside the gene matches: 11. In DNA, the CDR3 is TGTGCCAGCTCTGGACAGGGATTGTTCCACGAGCAGTACTTC. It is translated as CASSGQGLFHEQYF.

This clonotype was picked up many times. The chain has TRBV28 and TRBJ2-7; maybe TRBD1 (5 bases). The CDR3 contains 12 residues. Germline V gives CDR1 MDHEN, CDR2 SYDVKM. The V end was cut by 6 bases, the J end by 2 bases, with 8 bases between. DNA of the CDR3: TGTGCCAGCAGGCAGGGAACCTACGAGCAGTACTTC. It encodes CASRQGTYEQYF.

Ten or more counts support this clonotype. The DNA of the CDR3 is TGTGCCAGCAGTTTTGAGACAGGGTTGGGTGGGGCCAACGTCCTGACTTTC. It codes for CASSFETGLGGANVLTF. V gene TRBV12-3 or TRBV12-4 combines with J gene TRBJ2-6, with TRBD1 matching 7 bases. Losses at the gene ends were 3 bases for V and 3 bases for J; bases not matched to a gene: 8. The CDR3 is made up of 17 amino acids.

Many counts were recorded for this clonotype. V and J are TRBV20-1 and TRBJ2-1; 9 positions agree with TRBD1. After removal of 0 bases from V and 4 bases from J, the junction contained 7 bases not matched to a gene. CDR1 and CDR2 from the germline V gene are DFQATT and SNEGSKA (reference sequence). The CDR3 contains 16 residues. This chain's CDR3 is CSARDVRQGGYNEQFF. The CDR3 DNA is TGCAGTGCTAGAGATGTGAGACAGGGGGGATACAATGAGCAGTTCTTC.

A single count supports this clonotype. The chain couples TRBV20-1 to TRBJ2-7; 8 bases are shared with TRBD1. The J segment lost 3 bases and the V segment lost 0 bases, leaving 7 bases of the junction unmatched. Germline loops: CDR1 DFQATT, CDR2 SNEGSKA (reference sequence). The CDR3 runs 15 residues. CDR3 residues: CSARDGDRGIYEQYF. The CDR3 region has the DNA TGCAGTGCTAGAGATGGAGACAGGGGAATCTACGAGCAGTACTTC.

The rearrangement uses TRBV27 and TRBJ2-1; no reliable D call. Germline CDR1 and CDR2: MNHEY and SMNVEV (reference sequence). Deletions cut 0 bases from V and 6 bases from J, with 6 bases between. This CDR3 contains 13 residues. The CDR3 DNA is TGTGCCAGCAGTTTATCGATCTCCAATGAGCAGTTCTTC. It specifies CASSLSISNEQFF.

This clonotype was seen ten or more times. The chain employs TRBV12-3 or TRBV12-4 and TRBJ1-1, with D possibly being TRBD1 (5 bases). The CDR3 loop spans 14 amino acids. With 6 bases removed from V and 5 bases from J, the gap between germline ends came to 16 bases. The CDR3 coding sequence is TGTGCCAGCAGCCCTCCGGGGGGAAGTACTGAAGCTTTCTTT. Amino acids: CASSPPGGSTEAFF.

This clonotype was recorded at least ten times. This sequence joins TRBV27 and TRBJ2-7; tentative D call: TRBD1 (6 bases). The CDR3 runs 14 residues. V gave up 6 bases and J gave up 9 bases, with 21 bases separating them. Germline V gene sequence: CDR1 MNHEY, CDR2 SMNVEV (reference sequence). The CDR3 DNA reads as TGTGCCAGCAGCCGTGGACAGCGTTTCGGTGGGCAGTACTTC. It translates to CASSRGQRFGGQYF.

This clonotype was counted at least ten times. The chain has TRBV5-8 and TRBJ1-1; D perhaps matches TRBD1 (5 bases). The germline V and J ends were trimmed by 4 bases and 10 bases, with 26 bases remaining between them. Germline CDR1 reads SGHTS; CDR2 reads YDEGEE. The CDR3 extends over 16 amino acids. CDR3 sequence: CASSDRQNPVSVGAFF. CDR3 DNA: TGTGCCAGCAGCGATAGACAGAACCCCGTGTCGGTTGGAGCTTTCTTT.

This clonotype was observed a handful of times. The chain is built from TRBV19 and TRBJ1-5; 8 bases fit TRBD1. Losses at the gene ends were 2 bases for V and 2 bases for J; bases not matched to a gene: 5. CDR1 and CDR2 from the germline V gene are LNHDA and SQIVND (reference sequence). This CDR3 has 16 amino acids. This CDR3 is CASSISAGGGNQPQHF. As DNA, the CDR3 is TGTGCCAGTAGTATAAGCGCAGGGGGCGGCAATCAGCCCCAGCATTTT.

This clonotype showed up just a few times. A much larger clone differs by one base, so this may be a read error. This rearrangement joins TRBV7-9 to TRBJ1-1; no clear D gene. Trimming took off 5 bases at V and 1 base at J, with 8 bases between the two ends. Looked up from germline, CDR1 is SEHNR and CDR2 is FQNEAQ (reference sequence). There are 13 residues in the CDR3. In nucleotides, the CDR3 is TGTGCCAGCAGCAACACACAGAACACTGAAGCTTTCTTT. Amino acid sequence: CASSNTQNTEAFF.

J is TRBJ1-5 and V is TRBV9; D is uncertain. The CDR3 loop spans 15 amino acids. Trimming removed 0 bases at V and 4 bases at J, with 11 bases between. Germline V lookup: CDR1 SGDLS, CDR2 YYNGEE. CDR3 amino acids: CASSVGPQENQPQHF. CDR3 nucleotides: TGTGCCAGCAGCGTAGGACCCCAGGAGAATCAGCCCCAGCATTTT.

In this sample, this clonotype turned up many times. CDR3 nucleotides: TGTGCCAGCAGCTTAGACCATCAGCCCCAGCATTTT. It encodes CASSLDHQPQHF. The V and J genes are TRBV7-9 and TRBJ1-5; D not certain. The CDR3 length is 12 residues. Germline-derived CDR1 and CDR2 are SEHNR and FQNEAQ (reference sequence). The V and J ends lost 1 base and 5 bases respectively, with 3 bases between them.

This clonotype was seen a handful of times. The CDR3 loop is CASRGATGTSGRAGELFF. The CDR3 DNA reads TGTGCCAGCAGGGGCGCTACCGGGACTAGCGGGAGGGCCGGGGAGCTGTTTTTT. V and J are TRBV28 and TRBJ2-2; TRBD2 matches at 16 bases. Per the germline V gene, CDR1 is MDHEN and CDR2 is SYDVKM. The CDR3 consists of 18 residues. The J segment lost 6 bases and the V segment lost 6 bases, leaving 10 bases of the junction unmatched.

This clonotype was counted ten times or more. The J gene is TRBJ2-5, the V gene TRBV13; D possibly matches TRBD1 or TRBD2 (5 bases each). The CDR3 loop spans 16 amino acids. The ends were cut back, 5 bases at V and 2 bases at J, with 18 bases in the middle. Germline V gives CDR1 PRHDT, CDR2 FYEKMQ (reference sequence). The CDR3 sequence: CASSLQGGDQQETQYF. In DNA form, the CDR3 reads TGTGCCAGCAGCCTCCAGGGTGGGGACCAACAAGAGACCCAGTACTTC.

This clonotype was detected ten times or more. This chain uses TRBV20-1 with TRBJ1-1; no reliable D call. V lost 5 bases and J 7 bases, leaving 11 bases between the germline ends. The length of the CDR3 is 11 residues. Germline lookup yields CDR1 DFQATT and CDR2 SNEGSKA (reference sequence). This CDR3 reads CSAETGGEAFF. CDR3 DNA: TGCAGTGCTGAGACTGGAGGTGAAGCTTTCTTT.

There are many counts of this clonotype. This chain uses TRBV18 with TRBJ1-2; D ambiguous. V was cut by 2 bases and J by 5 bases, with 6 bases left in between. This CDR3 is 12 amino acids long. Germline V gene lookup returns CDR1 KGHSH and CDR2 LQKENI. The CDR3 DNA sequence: TGTGCCAGCTCACCAGTATTATATGGCTACACCTTC. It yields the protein CASSPVLYGYTF.

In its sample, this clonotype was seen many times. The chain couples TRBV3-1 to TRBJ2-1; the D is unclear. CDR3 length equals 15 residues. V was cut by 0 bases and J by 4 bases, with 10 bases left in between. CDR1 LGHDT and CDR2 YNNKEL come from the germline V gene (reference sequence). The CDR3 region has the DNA TGTGCCAGCAGCCAAGAGGGTTCGGCTTACAATGAGCAGTTCTTC. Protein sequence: CASSQEGSAYNEQFF.

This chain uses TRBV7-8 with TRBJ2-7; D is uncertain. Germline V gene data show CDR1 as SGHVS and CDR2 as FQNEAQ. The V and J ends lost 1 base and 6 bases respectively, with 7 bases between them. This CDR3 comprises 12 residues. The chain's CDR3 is CASSLVGSEQYF. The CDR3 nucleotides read TGTGCCAGCAGCTTAGTGGGCTCCGAGCAGTACTTC.

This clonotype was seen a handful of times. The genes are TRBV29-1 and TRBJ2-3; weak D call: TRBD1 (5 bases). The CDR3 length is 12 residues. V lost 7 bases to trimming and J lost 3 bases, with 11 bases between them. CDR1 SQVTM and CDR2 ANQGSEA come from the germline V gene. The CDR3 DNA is TGCAGCGCCCCGACAGATACAGATACGCAGTATTTT. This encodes CSAPTDTDTQYF.

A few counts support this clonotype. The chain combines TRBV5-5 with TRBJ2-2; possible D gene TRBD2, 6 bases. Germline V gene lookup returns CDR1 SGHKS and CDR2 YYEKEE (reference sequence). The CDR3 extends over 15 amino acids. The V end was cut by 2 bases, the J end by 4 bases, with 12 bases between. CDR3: CASSFLGGSTGELFF. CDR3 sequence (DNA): TGTGCCAGCAGCTTTTTGGGGGGAAGCACCGGGGAGCTGTTTTTT.

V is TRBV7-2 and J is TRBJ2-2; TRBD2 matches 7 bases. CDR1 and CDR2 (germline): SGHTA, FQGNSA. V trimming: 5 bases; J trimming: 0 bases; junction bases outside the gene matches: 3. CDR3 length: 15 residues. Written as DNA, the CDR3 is TGTGCCAGCAGCCCGGGACTATCGAACACCGGGGAGCTGTTTTTT. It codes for CASSPGLSNTGELFF. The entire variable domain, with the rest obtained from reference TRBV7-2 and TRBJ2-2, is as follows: GAGVSQSPSNKVTEKGKDVELRCDPISGHTALYWYRQSLGQGLEFLIYFQGNSAPDKSGLPSDRFSAERTGGSVSTLTIQRTQQEDSAVYLCASSPGLSNTGELFFGEGSRLTVL.

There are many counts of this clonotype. As DNA, the CDR3 is TGCGCCAGCAGCTTGTTCACAGGTTTGGCTGAAGCTTTCTTT. Translated, it gives CASSLFTGLAEAFF. The J gene is TRBJ1-1, the V gene TRBV5-1, with D possibly TRBD1 on 5 matching bases. The CDR3 consists of 14 residues. Per germline, CDR1 SGHRS and CDR2 YFSETQ. V lost 1 base and J lost 6, with 13 bases in between. Together with reference TRBV5-1 and TRBJ1-1, the CDR3 gives the full variable domain: KAGVTQTPRYLIKTRGQQVTLSCSPISGHRSVSWYQQTPGQGLQFLFEYFSETQRNKGNFPGRFSGRQFSNSRSEMNVSTLELGDSALYLCASSLFTGLAEAFFGQGTRLTVV.

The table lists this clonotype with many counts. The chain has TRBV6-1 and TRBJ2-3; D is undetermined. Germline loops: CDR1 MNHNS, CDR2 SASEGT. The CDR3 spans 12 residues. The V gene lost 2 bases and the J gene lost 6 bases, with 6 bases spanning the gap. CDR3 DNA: TGTGCCAGCAGTGAACTCTGGGATACGCAGTATTTT. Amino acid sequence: CASSELWDTQYF.

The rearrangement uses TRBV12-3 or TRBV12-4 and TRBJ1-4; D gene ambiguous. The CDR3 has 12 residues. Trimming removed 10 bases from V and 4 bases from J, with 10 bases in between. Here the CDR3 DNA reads TGTGCCAACAGCCAGCATAATGAAAAACTGTTTTTT. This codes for CANSQHNEKLFF.